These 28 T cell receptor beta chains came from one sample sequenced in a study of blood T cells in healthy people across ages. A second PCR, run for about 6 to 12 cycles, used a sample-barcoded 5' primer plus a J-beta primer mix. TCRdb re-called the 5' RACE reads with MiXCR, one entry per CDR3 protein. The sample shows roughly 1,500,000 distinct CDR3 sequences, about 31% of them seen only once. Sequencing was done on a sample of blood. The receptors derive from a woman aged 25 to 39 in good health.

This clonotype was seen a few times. For the CDR3, the DNA is TGTGCCAGCAGCCGTAGGGAGGAGGGGGAGCAGTACTTC. Amino acids: CASSRREEGEQYF. The rearrangement uses TRBV27 and TRBJ2-7, with D possibly TRBD2 on 6 matching bases. Germline CDR1 and CDR2: MNHEY and SMNVEV (reference sequence). The CDR3 loop spans 13 amino acids. Trimming took off 6 bases at V and 7 bases at J, with 16 bases between the two ends.

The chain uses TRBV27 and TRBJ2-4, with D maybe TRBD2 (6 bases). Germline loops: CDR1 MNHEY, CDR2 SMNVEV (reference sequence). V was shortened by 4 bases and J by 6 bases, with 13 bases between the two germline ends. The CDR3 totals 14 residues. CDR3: CASSSASALNIQYF. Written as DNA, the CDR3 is TGTGCCAGCAGTTCGGCTAGCGCGTTAAACATTCAGTACTTC.

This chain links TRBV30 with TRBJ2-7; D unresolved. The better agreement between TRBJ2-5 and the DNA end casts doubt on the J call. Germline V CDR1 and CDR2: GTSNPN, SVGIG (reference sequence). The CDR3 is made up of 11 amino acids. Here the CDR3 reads CAWSPSETQYF. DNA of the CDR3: TGTGCCTGGAGTCCCTCGGAGACCCAGTACTTC.

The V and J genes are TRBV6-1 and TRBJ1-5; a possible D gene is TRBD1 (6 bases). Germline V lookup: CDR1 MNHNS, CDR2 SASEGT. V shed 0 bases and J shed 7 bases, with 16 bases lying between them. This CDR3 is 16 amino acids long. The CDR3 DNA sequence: TGTGCCAGCAGTGAAGCTAGTGGGCAGGGGAGGCAGCCCCAGCATTTT. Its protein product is CASSEASGQGRQPQHF.

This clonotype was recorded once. The CDR3 bases are TGCGCCAGCAGCTCGGCTACAGGGGCCTCAAATGAAAAACTGTTTTTT. Its protein product is CASSSATGASNEKLFF. The gene calls are TRBV5-1 and TRBJ1-4; the match to TRBD1 covers 7 bases. The V segment lost 3 bases and the J segment 5 bases; nucleotides outside the gene matches: 10. Germline assignment: CDR1 SGHRS and CDR2 YFSETQ. This CDR3 comprises 16 residues.

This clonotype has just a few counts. DNA of the CDR3: TGTGCCAGCAGTCCGGGACAGGGAGTCCCCACAGATACGCAGTATTTT. This sequence encodes CASSPGQGVPTDTQYF. The J gene is TRBJ2-3, the V gene TRBV12-3 or TRBV12-4, with 9 bases identical to TRBD1. The ends lost 5 bases at V and 2 bases at J; junction bases unmatched: 8. The CDR3 has 16 amino acids.

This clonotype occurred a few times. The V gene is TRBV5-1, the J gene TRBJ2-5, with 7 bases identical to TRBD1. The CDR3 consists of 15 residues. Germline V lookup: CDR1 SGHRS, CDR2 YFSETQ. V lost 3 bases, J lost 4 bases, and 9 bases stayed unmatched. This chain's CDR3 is CASSSTGYEGETQYF. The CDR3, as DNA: TGCGCCAGCAGCTCGACAGGGTATGAGGGAGAGACCCAGTACTTC.

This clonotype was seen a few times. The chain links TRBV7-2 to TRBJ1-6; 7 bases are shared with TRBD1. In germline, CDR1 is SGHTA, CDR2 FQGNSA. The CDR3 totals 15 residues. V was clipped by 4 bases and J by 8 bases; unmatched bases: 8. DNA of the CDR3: TGTGCCAGCAGCTCAACACAGGGGACGTATTCACCCCTCCACTTT. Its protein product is CASSSTQGTYSPLHF.

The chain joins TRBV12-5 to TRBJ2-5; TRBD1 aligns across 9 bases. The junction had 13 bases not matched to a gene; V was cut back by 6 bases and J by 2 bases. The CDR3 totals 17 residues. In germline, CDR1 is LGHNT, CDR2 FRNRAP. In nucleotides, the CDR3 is TGTGCTAGTGGCCTAACGTCAGGACAGGGGTGGCAAGAGACCCAGTACTTC. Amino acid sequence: CASGLTSGQGWQETQYF.

CDR3 loop: CASSLKGRGQETQYF. For the CDR3, the DNA is TGTGCCAGCAGTTTAAAGGGTCGGGGGCAGGAGACCCAGTACTTC. The rearrangement joins TRBV27 to TRBJ2-5; D may correspond to TRBD1 or TRBD2 (6 bases each). V gave up 2 bases and J gave up 5 bases, with 15 bases separating them. The CDR3 covers 15 residues. From germline, CDR1 is MNHEY and CDR2 SMNVEV (reference sequence).

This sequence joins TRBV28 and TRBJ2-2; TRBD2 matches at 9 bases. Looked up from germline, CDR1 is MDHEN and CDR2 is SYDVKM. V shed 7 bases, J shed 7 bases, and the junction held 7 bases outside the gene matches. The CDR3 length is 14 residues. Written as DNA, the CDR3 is TGTGCCAGCATGCGGGAGGGCCTGGTCGGGGAGCTGTTTTTT. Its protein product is CASMREGLVGELFF.

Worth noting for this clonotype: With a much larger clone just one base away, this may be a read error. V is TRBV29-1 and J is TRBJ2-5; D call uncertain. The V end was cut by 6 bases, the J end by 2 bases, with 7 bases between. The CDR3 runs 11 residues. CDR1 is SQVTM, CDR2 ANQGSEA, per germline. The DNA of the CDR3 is TGCAGCGTCAGAACGCAAGAGACCCAGTACTTC. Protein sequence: CSVRTQETQYF.

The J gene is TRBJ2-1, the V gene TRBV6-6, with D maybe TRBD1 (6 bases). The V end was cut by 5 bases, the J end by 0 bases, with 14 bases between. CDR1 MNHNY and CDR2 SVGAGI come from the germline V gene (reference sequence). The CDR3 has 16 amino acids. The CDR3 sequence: CASSPRGSSSYNEQFF. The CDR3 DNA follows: TGTGCCAGCAGTCCTAGGGGGAGTAGCTCCTACAATGAGCAGTTCTTC.

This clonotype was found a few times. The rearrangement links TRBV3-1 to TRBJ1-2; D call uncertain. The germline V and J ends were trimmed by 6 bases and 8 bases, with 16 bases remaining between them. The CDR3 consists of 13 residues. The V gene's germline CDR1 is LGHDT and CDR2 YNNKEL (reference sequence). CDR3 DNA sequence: TGTGCCAGCAGTTCTCCCTATTCCGGCGGCTACACCTTC. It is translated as CASSSPYSGGYTF.

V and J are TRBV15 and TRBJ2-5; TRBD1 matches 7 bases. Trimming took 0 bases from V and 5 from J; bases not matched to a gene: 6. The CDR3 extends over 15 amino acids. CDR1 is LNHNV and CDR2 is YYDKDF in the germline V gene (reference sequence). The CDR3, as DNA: TGTGCCACCAGCAGAGATCCAGGGGGTGGGGAGACCCAGTACTTC. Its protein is CATSRDPGGGETQYF.

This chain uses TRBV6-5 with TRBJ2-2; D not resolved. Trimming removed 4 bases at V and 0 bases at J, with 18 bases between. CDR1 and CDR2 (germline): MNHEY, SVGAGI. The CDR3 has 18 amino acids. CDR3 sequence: CASSSTRLDGANTGELFF. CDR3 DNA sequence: TGTGCCAGCAGTTCCACCCGACTCGACGGTGCGAACACCGGGGAGCTGTTTTTT.

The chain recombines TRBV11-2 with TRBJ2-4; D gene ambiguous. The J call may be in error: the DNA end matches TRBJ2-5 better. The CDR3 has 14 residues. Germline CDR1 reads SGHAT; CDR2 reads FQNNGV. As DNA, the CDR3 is TGTGCCAGCAGCTTCGGGTATATCGGAGAGACCCAGTACTTC. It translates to CASSFGYIGETQYF.

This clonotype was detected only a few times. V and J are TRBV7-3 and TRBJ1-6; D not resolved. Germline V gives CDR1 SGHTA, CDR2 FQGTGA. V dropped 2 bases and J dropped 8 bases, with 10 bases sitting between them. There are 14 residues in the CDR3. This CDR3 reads CASSLSGRDSPLHF. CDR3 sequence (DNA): TGTGCCAGCAGCTTATCGGGGAGAGATTCACCCCTCCACTTT.

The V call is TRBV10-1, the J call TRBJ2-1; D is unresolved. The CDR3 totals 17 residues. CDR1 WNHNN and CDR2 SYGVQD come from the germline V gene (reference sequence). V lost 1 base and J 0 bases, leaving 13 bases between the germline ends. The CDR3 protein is CASSEWKGMSSYNEQFF. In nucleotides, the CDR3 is TGCGCCAGCAGTGAGTGGAAGGGAATGAGCTCCTACAATGAGCAGTTCTTC.

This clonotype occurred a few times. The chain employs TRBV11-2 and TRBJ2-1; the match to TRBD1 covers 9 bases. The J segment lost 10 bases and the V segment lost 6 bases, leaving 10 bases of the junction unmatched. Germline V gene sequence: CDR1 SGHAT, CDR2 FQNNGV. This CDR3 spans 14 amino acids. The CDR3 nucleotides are TGTGCCAGCAGATCACCGGGACAGGGAGCCGAGCAGTTCTTC. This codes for CASRSPGQGAEQFF.

CDR3: CASSSGDLLSAYTF. The CDR3, as DNA: TGTGCCAGCAGTTCCGGGGACTTACTTAGTGCCTACACCTTC. V gene TRBV27 combines with J gene TRBJ1-2; D might be TRBD1 (5 bases). V shed 4 bases and J shed 10 bases, with 19 bases lying between them. CDR1 and CDR2 (germline): MNHEY, SMNVEV (reference sequence). This CDR3 spans 14 amino acids.

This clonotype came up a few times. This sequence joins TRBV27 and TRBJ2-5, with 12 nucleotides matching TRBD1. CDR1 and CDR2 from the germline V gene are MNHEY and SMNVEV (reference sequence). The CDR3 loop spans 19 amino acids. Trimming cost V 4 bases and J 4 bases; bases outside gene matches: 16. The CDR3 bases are TGTGCCAGCAGTTCGGGACAGGGGGCCTTAGGGGTGGGAGCAGAGACCCAGTACTTC. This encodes CASSSGQGALGVGAETQYF.

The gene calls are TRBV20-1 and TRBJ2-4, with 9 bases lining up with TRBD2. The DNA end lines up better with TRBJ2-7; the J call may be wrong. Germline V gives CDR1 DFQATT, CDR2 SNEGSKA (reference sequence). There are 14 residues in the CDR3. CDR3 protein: CSAPLAGVVSEQYF. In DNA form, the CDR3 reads TGCAGTGCTCCGTTAGCGGGAGTTGTTAGCGAGCAGTACTTC.

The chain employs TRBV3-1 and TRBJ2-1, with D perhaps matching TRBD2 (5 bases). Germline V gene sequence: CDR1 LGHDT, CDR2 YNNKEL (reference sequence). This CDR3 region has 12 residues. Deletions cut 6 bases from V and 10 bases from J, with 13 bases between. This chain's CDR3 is CASRSPGSEQFF. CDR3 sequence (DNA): TGTGCCAGCAGGTCCCCGGGATCCGAGCAGTTCTTC.

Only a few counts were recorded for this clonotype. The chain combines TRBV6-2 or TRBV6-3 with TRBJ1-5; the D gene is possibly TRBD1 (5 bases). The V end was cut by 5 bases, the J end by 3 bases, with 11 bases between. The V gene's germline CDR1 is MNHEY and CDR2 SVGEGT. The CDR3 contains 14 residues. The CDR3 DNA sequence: TGTGCCAGCAGTCATGGGACTGACAATCAGCCCCAGCATTTT. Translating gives CASSHGTDNQPQHF.

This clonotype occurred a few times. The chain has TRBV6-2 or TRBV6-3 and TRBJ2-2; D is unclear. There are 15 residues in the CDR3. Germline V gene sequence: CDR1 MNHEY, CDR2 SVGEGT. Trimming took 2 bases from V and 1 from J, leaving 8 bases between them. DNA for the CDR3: TGTGCCAGCAGTTACGGCCCACAGAACACCGGGGAGCTGTTTTTT. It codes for CASSYGPQNTGELFF.

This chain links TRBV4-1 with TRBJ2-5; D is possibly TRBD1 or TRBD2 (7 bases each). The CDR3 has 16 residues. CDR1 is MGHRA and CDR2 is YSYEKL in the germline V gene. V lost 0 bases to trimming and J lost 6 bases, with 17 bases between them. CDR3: CASSQDLSGGGKTQYF. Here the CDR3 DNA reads TGCGCCAGCAGCCAAGATCTTTCAGGGGGGGGGAAGACCCAGTACTTC.

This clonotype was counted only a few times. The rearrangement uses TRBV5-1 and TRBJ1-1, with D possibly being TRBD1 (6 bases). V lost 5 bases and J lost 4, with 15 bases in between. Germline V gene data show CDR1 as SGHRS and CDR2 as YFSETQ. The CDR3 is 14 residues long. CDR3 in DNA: TGCGCCAGCAGTTCACAGGGTAGGCTCACTGAAGCTTTCTTT. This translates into CASSSQGRLTEAFF.